This T cell receptor beta chain was captured in a study of control samples from healthy donors and cancer patients. Here immunoSEQ multiplex PCR was the method, and the copy in TCRdb shows in-frame clones only, minus some. The data contain approximately 26,000 clones, roughly four fifths of them seen just once; the ten biggest clones take up 20% to 25%. The sequenced material came from PBMCs. The receptor was isolated from a man aged 60 to 75 with colorectal cancer.

The CDR3 region is CASTLHVKNTEAFF. The CDR3 bases are TGTGCCAGCACCTTACATGTCAAGAACACTGAAGCTTTCTTT. The chain couples TRBV2 to TRBJ1-1; D is uncertain. The CDR3 extends over 14 amino acids. Germline-derived CDR1 and CDR2 are SNHLY and FYNNEI. V lost 7 bases and J 1 base, leaving 13 bases between the germline ends.